Below, 26 T cell receptor beta chains from the same sample are listed, as sequenced in a study of response to subunit inactivated influenza vaccine (dated by TCRdb to about 2018). To prepare the library, RT-PCR was applied. Reads for this sample came from an Illumina HiSeq 2500. Starting from the raw public reads, TCRdb applied fastp trimming at Q25, assembled clones with MiXCR and retained in-frame beta chains. Each CDR3 protein gets just one entry, which takes the most common genes and DNA from the rows behind it. A total of about 780,000 distinct CDR3 sequences appear in this sample, less than 20% of them only once. 11% of the sample is held by the ten biggest clonotypes. Sequences were derived from PBMCs from blood, sampled more than 4 days after vaccination. The receptors derive from a man aged 50-59 years who received an inactivated influenza vaccine. Donor details come from another sample of the same person, matched by shared clones.

This clonotype has at least ten counts. V gene TRBV12-3 or TRBV12-4 combines with J gene TRBJ2-7; D ambiguous. This CDR3 has 12 residues. Trimming pared 2 bases from V and 3 bases from J, leaving 5 bases between. The CDR3 region is CASSLFSYEQYF. In DNA form, the CDR3 reads TGTGCCAGCAGTTTATTCAGCTACGAGCAGTACTTC.

This chain connects TRBV5-4 to TRBJ2-1; maybe TRBD1 (6 bases). CDR3 size: 15 residues. The V and J ends lost 0 bases and 1 base respectively, with 8 bases between them. Per the germline V gene, CDR1 is SGHNT and CDR2 is YYREEE (reference sequence). CDR3 amino acids: CASSLEGDSYNEQFF. CDR3 DNA sequence: TGTGCCAGCAGCTTGGAGGGGGATTCCTACAATGAGCAGTTCTTC.

This rearrangement joins TRBV3-1 to TRBJ2-3, with TRBD2 matching 14 bases. Germline-derived CDR1 and CDR2 are LGHDT and YNNKEL (reference sequence). This CDR3 comprises 16 residues. V lost 4 bases, J lost 5 bases, and 5 bases stayed unmatched. As DNA, the CDR3 is TGTGCCAGCAGCCCGACTAGCGGGGGGGCGAAAGATACGCAGTATTTT. Protein product: CASSPTSGGAKDTQYF.

This clonotype is a singleton in its sample. The chain has TRBV27 and TRBJ2-3, with D unclear. Deletions cut 4 bases from V and 3 bases from J, with 11 bases between. Germline values: CDR1 MNHEY, CDR2 SMNVEV (reference sequence). This CDR3 region has 14 residues. The CDR3 DNA sequence: TGTGCCAGCAGTTATCATAGGCAAACAGATACGCAGTATTTT. Its protein product is CASSYHRQTDTQYF.

The CDR3 DNA reads as TGCAGTGCTAGCCCGTCATTAACGGGGACCAATGAGCAGTTCTTC. Its protein product is CSASPSLTGTNEQFF. The V call is TRBV20-1, the J call TRBJ2-1, with D perhaps matching TRBD1 or TRBD2 (5 bases each). The ends were cut back, 3 bases at V and 6 bases at J, with 18 bases in the middle. The length of the CDR3 is 15 residues. The V gene's germline CDR1 is DFQATT and CDR2 SNEGSKA (reference sequence).

This clonotype was seen once. The chain carries TRBV11-2 and TRBJ2-1; 7 bases agree with TRBD2. Germline CDR1 is SGHAT and CDR2 is FQNNGV. This CDR3 contains 15 residues. Germline trimming cut 4 bases from V and 0 bases from J; bases unmatched to any gene: 3. The CDR3 coding sequence is TGTGCCAGCAGCTCACGGGAGGTCTCCTACAATGAGCAGTTCTTC. Translating it yields CASSSREVSYNEQFF.

This chain connects TRBV29-1 to TRBJ2-1; no firm D call. Trimming took off 0 bases at V and 0 bases at J, with 12 bases between the two ends. CDR1 and CDR2 from the germline V gene are SQVTM and ANQGSEA. CDR3 size: 16 residues. CDR3 protein: CSVEEKLRSSYNEQFF. CDR3 sequence (DNA): TGCAGCGTTGAAGAGAAACTCCGGAGCTCCTACAATGAGCAGTTCTTC.

The V gene is TRBV9, the J gene TRBJ2-1; D not resolved. Germline V gene sequence: CDR1 SGDLS, CDR2 YYNGEE. The CDR3 runs 13 residues. Trimming took 3 bases from V and 10 from J, leaving 14 bases between them. CDR3: CASSAQIGNEQFF. The CDR3 region has the DNA TGTGCCAGCAGCGCCCAAATCGGAAACGAGCAGTTCTTC.

This clonotype was observed a handful of times. This CDR3 is CSAQTSSYGYTF. For the CDR3, the DNA is TGCAGTGCTCAGACGTCCTCTTATGGCTACACCTTC. J is TRBJ1-2 and V is TRBV20-1; D is uncertain. Germline V gene data show CDR1 as DFQATT and CDR2 as SNEGSKA (reference sequence). Between the trimmed V and J ends, which lost 5 bases and 5 bases, there was a span of 12 bases. The CDR3 contains 12 residues.

This clonotype has more than one count but fewer than ten. V usage is TRBV20-1 and J usage is TRBJ1-6; possible D gene TRBD1, 5 bases. The CDR3 covers 14 residues. Germline V gene data show CDR1 as DFQATT and CDR2 as SNEGSKA (reference sequence). Trimming cost V 3 bases and J 10 bases, with 16 bases left between them. The DNA of the CDR3 is TGCAGTGCTAGGGGGGGGATCACCATCTCACCCCTCCACTTT. This sequence encodes CSARGGITISPLHF.

This clonotype was counted many times. This chain uses TRBV5-1 with TRBJ2-5, with 11 bases fitting TRBD2. The CDR3 is made up of 15 amino acids. V trimming: 0 bases; J trimming: 5 bases; junction bases outside the gene matches: 3. In germline, CDR1 is SGHRS, CDR2 YFSETQ. The CDR3 DNA is TGCGCCAGCAGCTTGGGACTAGCGGGGTCTGAGACCCAGTACTTC. Its protein is CASSLGLAGSETQYF.

This clonotype was found many times. This chain connects TRBV4-3 to TRBJ2-1, with a tentative D call TRBD1 (5 bases). Germline V CDR1 and CDR2: LGHNA, YSLEER. The CDR3 consists of 18 residues. The V end was cut by 0 bases, the J end by 0 bases, with 15 bases between. The CDR3 DNA reads TGCGCCAGCAGCCAAGACCCCCCGACAGTTAGCTCCTACAATGAGCAGTTCTTC. Residues: CASSQDPPTVSSYNEQFF.

This clonotype came up many times. V usage is TRBV2 and J usage is TRBJ2-1; 8 bases match TRBD2. This CDR3 region has 14 residues. V gave up 3 bases and J gave up 4 bases; unmatched junction bases: 2. Germline V gene data show CDR1 as SNHLY and CDR2 as FYNNEI. CDR3 amino acids: CASSEGGGYNEQFF. The CDR3 DNA reads as TGTGCCAGCAGTGAGGGCGGGGGGTACAATGAGCAGTTCTTC. Full variable domain (outside the CDR3, taken from reference TRBV2 and TRBJ2-1): EPEVTQTPSHQVTQMGQEVILRCVPISNHLYFYWYRQILGQKVEFLVSFYNNEISEKSEIFDDQFSVERPDGSNFTLKIRSTKLEDSAMYFCASSEGGGYNEQFFGPGTRLTVL.

The V and J genes are TRBV6-2 or TRBV6-3 and TRBJ2-7; no firm D call. The CDR3 sequence is 13 residues long. V was cut by 6 bases and J by 2 bases, with 11 bases left in between. CDR1 is MNHEY and CDR2 is SVGEGT in the germline V gene. The CDR3 nucleotides are TGTGCCAGCAGAATGGACGGCCCCTACGAGCAGTACTTC. This translates into CASRMDGPYEQYF.

The DNA for the CDR3 is TGTGCCACCGCGGGCGCGGGGACCGGGGAGCTGTTTTTT. Its protein product is CATAGAGTGELFF. The chain couples TRBV28 to TRBJ2-2; TRBD2 might be the D (6 bases). In germline, CDR1 is MDHEN, CDR2 SYDVKM. Deletions cut 10 bases from V and 5 bases from J, with 14 bases between. This CDR3 is built from 13 residues.

This clonotype showed up just a few times. The genes are TRBV6-1 and TRBJ1-1; TRBD1 matches at 9 bases. Per the germline V gene, CDR1 is MNHNS and CDR2 is SASEGT. The CDR3 has 15 amino acids. V gave up 5 bases and J gave up 0 bases; unmatched junction bases: 4. CDR3 DNA: TGTGCCAGCAGTCCCAGACAGGGGGTGAACACTGAAGCTTTCTTT. Translated: CASSPRQGVNTEAFF.

This sequence joins TRBV11-2 and TRBJ2-3, with 9 bases lining up with TRBD2. The CDR3 has 17 residues. The junction had 9 bases not matched to a gene; V was cut back by 1 base and J by 4 bases. The germline V gene has CDR1 SGHAT and CDR2 FQNNGV. CDR3 coding DNA: TGTGCCAGCAGCTTAGGGCGCGGGGGGGCAAGGTCAGATACGCAGTATTTT. Amino acids: CASSLGRGGARSDTQYF.

This clonotype came up a few times. The chain uses TRBV4-1 and TRBJ1-2; D not certain. Germline V gene lookup returns CDR1 MGHRA and CDR2 YSYEKL. V was clipped by 3 bases and J by 6 bases, with 17 bases between them. The CDR3 sequence is 15 residues long. CDR3 DNA: TGCGCCAGCAGCCATACCCAGGAAAATACTAATGGCTACACCTTC. Translation gives CASSHTQENTNGYTF.

This clonotype showed up just a few times. The chain uses TRBV27 and TRBJ1-2; TRBD1 aligns across 8 bases. CDR3 length: 13 residues. Germline V CDR1 and CDR2: MNHEY, SMNVEV (reference sequence). Trimming took 5 bases from V and 4 from J; bases not matched to a gene: 3. The CDR3 coding sequence is TGTGCCAGCAGTCAACAGGGGGTCTATGGCTACACCTTC. It specifies CASSQQGVYGYTF.

This clonotype was recorded many times. As DNA, the CDR3 is TGTGCCAGCAGCTTGGGGACTAGCGGGTCCTACAATGAGCAGTTCTTC. It encodes CASSLGTSGSYNEQFF. V and J are TRBV11-1 and TRBJ2-1; the match to TRBD2 covers 12 bases. The trim removed 3 bases at V and 1 base at J, leaving 1 base unmatched. In germline, CDR1 is SGHAT, CDR2 FQDESV (reference sequence). The CDR3 length is 16 residues.

The table lists this clonotype with many counts. Here the CDR3 DNA reads TGTGCCAGCAGCTTAGACCGAAGCGGGCAGTTCTTC. Its protein is CASSLDRSGQFF. The chain recombines TRBV11-1 with TRBJ2-1; D perhaps matches TRBD2 (5 bases). The CDR3 extends over 12 amino acids. CDR1 and CDR2 (germline): SGHAT, FQDESV (reference sequence). The V end was cut by 1 base, the J end by 12 bases, with 10 bases between.

The J gene is TRBJ2-3, the V gene TRBV29-1, with 8 bases that match TRBD2. The J segment lost 6 bases and the V segment lost 4 bases, leaving 3 bases of the junction unmatched. There are 12 residues in the CDR3. CDR1 SQVTM and CDR2 ANQGSEA come from the germline V gene. CDR3 sequence: CSVGQRGDTQYF. The CDR3 nucleotides read TGCAGCGTTGGCCAGCGGGGGGATACGCAGTATTTT.

This chain links TRBV20-1 with TRBJ2-3, with 7 bases fitting TRBD2. The CDR3 has 15 residues. The germline gives CDR1 DFQATT, CDR2 SNEGSKA (reference sequence). The trim removed 3 bases at V and 5 bases at J, leaving 11 bases unmatched. CDR3 nucleotide sequence: TGCAGTGCTAGCACGGGACTATCGAAAAGAGATACGCAGTATTTT. It specifies CSASTGLSKRDTQYF.

The chain joins TRBV5-1 to TRBJ2-1; 9 nucleotides line up with TRBD1. This CDR3 has 15 residues. Trimming removed 1 base from V and 6 bases from J; junction bases left unmatched: 5. Germline-derived CDR1 and CDR2 are SGHRS and YFSETQ. The CDR3, as DNA: TGCGCCAGCAGCTTGATCGGGACAGGGTTCAATGAGCAGTTCTTC. Its protein product is CASSLIGTGFNEQFF.

In this sample, this clonotype turned up a few times. V and J are TRBV20-1 and TRBJ1-5; 9 bases line up with TRBD1. Germline assignment: CDR1 DFQATT and CDR2 SNEGSKA (reference sequence). With V trimmed by 2 bases and J by 7 bases, 6 bases remained unmatched. There are 14 residues in the CDR3. In DNA, the CDR3 is TGCAGTGCTAGAACGGGACAGGGCGGACAGCCCCAGCATTTT. As protein: CSARTGQGGQPQHF.

The rearrangement uses TRBV10-1 and TRBJ2-7; 7 bases map to TRBD1. CDR3 size: 14 residues. Germline CDR1 WNHNN, CDR2 SYGVQD (reference sequence). The V and J ends lost 2 bases and 5 bases, in that order; junction bases with no gene match: 6. The CDR3 here is CASSELLGGNEQYF. The CDR3 nucleotides are TGCGCCAGCAGTGAGCTGTTAGGGGGCAACGAGCAGTACTTC.